Presented here are 24 T cell receptor beta chains from one specimen sequenced in a study of T-cell memory formation after mild COVID-19 (dated by TCRdb to 2020 to 2022). Libraries were made using 5' RACE. These reads were obtained on an Illumina NovaSeq 6000. TCRdb itself trimmed the public reads at Q25 with fastp, ran MiXCR and retained productive beta chains. For every CDR3 protein sequence, its rows merge into one entry that carries the most common genes and DNA. The sample table lists roughly 450,000 distinct CDR3 sequences, about 18% of them with a count of one. The ten largest make up about 12% of the sample. Specimen: PBMCs or a T cell subset sorted from them (not recorded which). The receptors shown here come from an adult woman who had mild COVID-19 (a few samples of this study predate the infection). The sample titles of this study are shuffled in the database, so cell type and time point are left out; the donor was told from shared clones.

This clonotype occurred once. This rearrangement joins TRBV30 to TRBJ1-2; D is ambiguous. The CDR3 has 12 amino acids. From germline, CDR1 is GTSNPN and CDR2 SVGIG (reference sequence). The V and J ends lost 3 bases and 11 bases respectively, with 16 bases between them. This chain's CDR3 is CAWRQPGLTYTF. CDR3 bases: TGTGCCTGGAGGCAACCGGGCCTAACTTACACCTTC. Together with reference TRBV30 and TRBJ1-2, the CDR3 gives the full variable domain: SQTIHQWPATLVQPVGSPLSLECTVEGTSNPNLYWYRQAAGRGLQLLFYSVGIGQISSEVPQNLSASRPQDRQFILSSKKLLLSDSGFYLCAWRQPGLTYTFGSGTRLTVV.

The sample holds a few counts of this clonotype. V is TRBV3-1 and J is TRBJ2-1; TRBD2 matches 9 bases. The CDR3 spans 16 residues. Unmatched junction bases numbered 7, after V lost 4 bases and J lost 3 bases. Germline values: CDR1 LGHDT, CDR2 YNNKEL (reference sequence). The CDR3 nucleotides read TGTGCCAGCAGCCCCCCCGTAGCGGGAGTCTACAATGAGCAGTTCTTC. This gives the protein CASSPPVAGVYNEQFF.

Here the CDR3 DNA reads TGCAGTGCTAGAGCGGACAGGGAGATCTACGAGCAGTACTTC. It codes for CSARADREIYEQYF. The chain joins TRBV20-1 to TRBJ2-7; 8 nucleotides agree with TRBD1. Per germline, CDR1 DFQATT and CDR2 SNEGSKA (reference sequence). CDR3 size: 14 residues. The trim removed 1 base at V and 3 bases at J, leaving 5 bases unmatched.

V and J are TRBV12-3 or TRBV12-4 and TRBJ2-2; D uncertain. The CDR3 loop spans 14 amino acids. V was shortened by 6 bases and J by 4 bases, with 12 bases between the two germline ends. The chain's CDR3 is CASSPLMATGELFF. DNA for the CDR3: TGTGCCAGCAGCCCCTTAATGGCCACCGGGGAGCTGTTTTTT.

This clonotype showed up just a few times. The V gene is TRBV9, the J gene TRBJ1-1; 8 nucleotides align to TRBD1. Germline CDR1 SGDLS, CDR2 YYNGEE. The CDR3 contains 15 residues. The ends lost 0 bases at V and 4 bases at J; junction bases unmatched: 5. The CDR3 protein is CASSVVPGGITEAFF. CDR3 in DNA: TGTGCCAGCAGCGTAGTTCCAGGGGGCATCACTGAAGCTTTCTTT. Looking up the rest from reference TRBV9 and TRBJ1-1 gives the full variable domain: DSGVTQTPKHLITATGQRVTLRCSPRSGDLSVYWYQQSLDQGLQFLIQYYNGEERAKGNILERFSAQQFPDLHSELNLSSLELGDSALYFCASSVVPGGITEAFFGQGTRLTVV.

The chain combines TRBV7-2 with TRBJ1-5; D is unclear. The CDR3 length is 14 residues. Trimming pared 2 bases from V and 4 bases from J, leaving 9 bases between. In germline, CDR1 is SGHTA, CDR2 FQGNSA. The CDR3 is CASSLFAGNQPQHF. Written as DNA, the CDR3 is TGTGCCAGCAGCTTATTCGCGGGGAATCAGCCCCAGCATTTT.

This clonotype was seen more than once but under ten times. The rearrangement uses TRBV7-9 and TRBJ2-1; 7 nucleotides align to TRBD2. CDR1 is SEHNR, CDR2 FQNEAQ, per germline (reference sequence). The ends lost 3 bases at V and 1 base at J; junction bases unmatched: 3. The CDR3 is 15 residues long. CDR3 bases: TGTGCCAGCAGCTTGAGCGGGAATTCCTACAATGAGCAGTTCTTC. Its protein product is CASSLSGNSYNEQFF.

The chain recombines TRBV7-6 with TRBJ2-1; 9 bases line up with TRBD1. The germline V gene encodes CDR1 SGHVS and CDR2 FNYEAQ. Trimming removed 6 bases from V and 9 bases from J; junction bases left unmatched: 6. This CDR3 has 13 residues. The chain's CDR3 is CASREGTGREQFF. The CDR3 DNA is TGTGCCAGCAGAGAAGGGACAGGGCGTGAGCAGTTCTTC.

This clonotype was observed a few times. This chain links TRBV9 with TRBJ2-5; no clear D gene. Germline CDR1 and CDR2: SGDLS and YYNGEE. V lost 0 bases, J lost 3 bases, and 12 bases lay in between. The length of the CDR3 is 15 residues. This chain's CDR3 is CASSVAGPPKETQYF. The CDR3 DNA sequence: TGTGCCAGCAGCGTAGCCGGACCACCTAAAGAGACCCAGTACTTC.

This clonotype turned up a few times. This chain connects TRBV12-3 or TRBV12-4 to TRBJ2-2, with 12 bases fitting TRBD2. Trimming took 5 bases from V and 4 from J; bases not matched to a gene: 14. This CDR3 is built from 19 residues. CDR3 DNA sequence: TGTGCCAGCAGTCTAAGGGTACTAGCGGGAGGACGGGGCACCGGGGAGCTGTTTTTT. Protein: CASSLRVLAGGRGTGELFF.

This clonotype was seen more than once but under ten times. CDR3 nucleotides: TGTGCCAGCAGCTTAGGTTGGGGGGCGGGAAATGAGCAGTTCTTC. It specifies CASSLGWGAGNEQFF. This chain connects TRBV7-8 to TRBJ2-1; D tentatively fits TRBD1 or TRBD2 (6 bases each). The CDR3 spans 15 residues. The germline V and J ends were trimmed by 1 base and 7 bases, with 14 bases remaining between them. Germline V CDR1 and CDR2: SGHVS, FQNEAQ.

The CDR3 DNA is TGTGCCAGCAGCCAAGGCCGTAGCGGGGGAGAGACCCAGTACTTC. As protein: CASSQGRSGGETQYF. The chain joins TRBV3-1 to TRBJ2-5; 9 bases match TRBD2. Trimming took 1 base from V and 4 from J; bases not matched to a gene: 4. CDR3 length equals 15 residues. CDR1 is LGHDT, CDR2 YNNKEL, per germline (reference sequence).

Many counts were recorded for this clonotype. J is TRBJ2-1 and V is TRBV5-1; 7 nucleotides match TRBD1. Germline CDR1 and CDR2: SGHRS and YFSETQ. The CDR3 sequence is 17 residues long. V was clipped by 0 bases and J by 0 bases; unmatched bases: 6. CDR3 nucleotide sequence: TGCGCCAGCAGCTTGGCCCTGGGACAGAGCTCCTACAATGAGCAGTTCTTC. This sequence encodes CASSLALGQSSYNEQFF.

The chain couples TRBV5-1 to TRBJ2-7, with D perhaps TRBD1 (6 bases). The germline V gene has CDR1 SGHRS and CDR2 YFSETQ. V was cut by 0 bases and J by 3 bases, with 13 bases left in between. The CDR3 sequence is 15 residues long. CDR3 residues: CASSLGGRGGYEQYF. The CDR3 region has the DNA TGCGCCAGCAGCTTGGGTGGCAGGGGCGGCTACGAGCAGTACTTC.

This clonotype was recorded a few times. This chain joins TRBV14 and TRBJ1-1, with D tentatively TRBD1 (6 bases). The CDR3 length is 18 residues. V lost 1 base and J lost 3, with 21 bases in between. Germline lookup yields CDR1 SGHDN and CDR2 FVKESK. The DNA for the CDR3 is TGTGCCAGCAGCCAAGTAAACTATGATGGGGGGCCGGACACTGAAGCTTTCTTT. It codes for CASSQVNYDGGPDTEAFF.

This clonotype was observed a handful of times. The chain couples TRBV18 to TRBJ2-7; TRBD1 agrees at 7 bases. Trimming cost V 5 bases and J 4 bases; bases outside gene matches: 14. Per germline, CDR1 KGHSH and CDR2 LQKENI. The CDR3 sequence is 16 residues long. The CDR3, as DNA: TGTGCCAGCTCATCTACTCAGGGACAGATTGGGTACGAGCAGTACTTC. This gives the protein CASSSTQGQIGYEQYF.

This clonotype showed up just a few times. The rearrangement uses TRBV4-2 and TRBJ1-4; D not certain. Deletions cut 5 bases from V and 8 bases from J, with 6 bases between. Germline V gene sequence: CDR1 LGHNA, CDR2 YNFKEQ. There are 11 residues in the CDR3. The CDR3, as DNA: TGTGCCAGCAGCATGTACGAAAAACTGTTTTTT. It codes for CASSMYEKLFF.

V and J are TRBV4-3 and TRBJ1-4, with TRBD1 as a possible D gene (5 bases). Trimming took 1 base from V and 3 from J, leaving 21 bases between them. CDR1 and CDR2 (germline): LGHNA, YSLEER. The CDR3 length is 19 residues. CDR3 sequence: CASSQAFGAFYEANEKLFF. DNA of the CDR3: TGCGCCAGCAGCCAAGCGTTTGGGGCTTTTTACGAGGCTAATGAAAAACTGTTTTTT.

The chain recombines TRBV20-1 with TRBJ2-2, with D possibly matching TRBD1 (5 bases). The germline V gene encodes CDR1 DFQATT and CDR2 SNEGSKA (reference sequence). CDR3 size: 13 residues. The germline V and J ends were trimmed by 2 bases and 4 bases, with 8 bases remaining between them. In DNA form, the CDR3 reads TGCAGTGCTAGAACAGGATTCACCGGGGAGCTGTTTTTT. Its translation is CSARTGFTGELFF.

This clonotype was found a few times. The chain recombines TRBV12-3 or TRBV12-4 with TRBJ1-1; no definite D call. Trimming pared 4 bases from V and 2 bases from J, leaving 23 bases between. The CDR3 covers 18 residues. The CDR3 spells CASSSALGNSGRNTEAFF. The DNA of the CDR3 is TGTGCCAGCAGTTCTGCCCTAGGCAACTCGGGAAGAAACACTGAAGCTTTCTTT.

This clonotype appeared many times. V and J are TRBV4-1 and TRBJ2-1, with D perhaps given as TRBD1 or TRBD2 (6 bases each). V lost 3 bases and J 5 bases, leaving 17 bases between the germline ends. The CDR3 has 16 residues. Germline V lookup: CDR1 MGHRA, CDR2 YSYEKL. The chain's CDR3 is CASSHARGRVHNEQFF. The CDR3, as DNA: TGCGCCAGCAGCCATGCCCGGGGGCGCGTGCACAATGAGCAGTTCTTC.

The gene calls are TRBV6-2 or TRBV6-3 and TRBJ2-2; tentative D call: TRBD1 (6 bases). Germline assignment: CDR1 MNHEY and CDR2 SVGEGT. CDR3 length: 16 amino acids. Trimming removed 7 bases at V and 0 bases at J, with 15 bases between. The CDR3 region is CASTPPGETNTGELFF. CDR3 coding DNA: TGTGCCAGCACCCCCCCAGGGGAAACGAACACCGGGGAGCTGTTTTTT.

This clonotype has more than one count but fewer than ten. The CDR3 loop is CASSQVAGSNQPQHF. The CDR3 nucleotides read TGCGCCAGCAGCCAAGTGGCAGGGAGCAATCAGCCCCAGCATTTT. V gene TRBV4-1 combines with J gene TRBJ1-5; the D gene is possibly TRBD1 (5 bases). Deletions cut 1 base from V and 1 base from J, with 8 bases between. Per germline, CDR1 MGHRA and CDR2 YSYEKL. The CDR3 has 15 amino acids.

V usage is TRBV9 and J usage is TRBJ2-7; D gene uncertain. Germline CDR1 reads SGDLS; CDR2 reads YYNGEE. Trimming took 0 bases from V and 6 from J, leaving 10 bases between them. CDR3 size: 13 residues. CDR3 amino acids: CASSVGQRSEQYF. CDR3 bases: TGTGCCAGCAGCGTAGGGCAGCGATCCGAGCAGTACTTC.